Here is one TCR beta chain with its context. What this receptor recognizes is not known. The record has no base qualities; no much larger clone is one base away. TCRdb names Illumina HiSeq 1500 as the instrument used. The public reads were run again by TCRdb, first through fastp at Q25 and then through MiXCR, and only productive beta chains were kept. Records with the same CDR3 protein are collapsed into one entry carrying the most frequent genes and DNA. This sample gives some 480,000 distinct CDR3 sequences in total; 25% to 35% of them show up just once. The ten largest clones add up to roughly 15% of the sample. Sample treatment or condition, as interpreted from the label and publication: in vitro stimulation with specific CMV peptide epitopes to enrich CMV-specific T cells. V and J are truncated by 0 bases and 4 bases respectively, leaving an intervening sequence of 12 bases. The germline V gene supplies CDR1 SGHVT and CDR2 SQSDAQ. The CDR3 goes from the cysteine to the phenylalanine over 15 residues. Only the CDR3 part of the read is kept: 45 bases, read in frame from the first base.

The data are from a study of T cell repertoires in cytomegalovirus infection (dated by TCRdb to about 2019). Describing the broader study: Peptide stimulations targeted recently identified HLA-C-restricted CMV epitopes, whose presentation resists viral immunomodulation, together with well-studied HLA-B-restricted epitopes. Donor HLA type was relevant to the analysis, because carriage of CMV infection together with the matching HLA type was indicated by public TCR beta signatures. Here is what the overall study found, with its caveats: The ex vivo response was dominated by HLA-C-restricted CMV-specific TCR beta clonotypes, which also provided the single most frequent clonotype in two of eight donors. In both this cohort and an independent roughly 350-donor cohort, the cumulative frequency of public TCR beta family members distinguished carriers of CMV infection plus the relevant HLA type.

The chain is encoded by TRBV7-4 joined to TRBJ1-1, with the D gene not clear enough to name. This sample comprised cultured PBMCs, obtained from culture after CMV antigen stimulation. The TCR comes from a human donor in good health (CMV status not recorded). Some clones in this sample may be carry-over from other donors' samples. This receptor carries the CDR3 CASSLASRTSTEAFF. Here is the DNA: TGTGCCAGCAGCTTAGCGTCAAGGACTTCCACTGAAGCTTTCTTT.